The 24 T cell receptor beta chains presented below share a single source sample, sequenced in a study of cytomegalovirus exposure and HLA in healthy donors. Sequencing used immunoSEQ multiplex PCR; TCRdb keeps in-frame clones, though not all of them. Of some 140,000 clones in the sample, 70% to 85% were seen once. The sequenced material came from PBMCs. These receptors were obtained from a man aged 30 to 45 in good health and CMV-seropositive.

This rearrangement joins TRBV7-2 to TRBJ1-2; 7 bases match TRBD1. CDR1 and CDR2 from the germline V gene are SGHTA and FQGNSA. The CDR3 sequence is 17 residues long. The V segment lost 3 bases and the J segment 2 bases; nucleotides outside the gene matches: 12. CDR3 amino acids: CASSLWLRQGGNYGYTF. The CDR3 DNA is TGTGCCAGCAGCTTGTGGCTTAGACAGGGAGGCAACTATGGCTACACCTTC.

The chain employs TRBV5-1 and TRBJ1-3; D gene ambiguous. The CDR3 extends over 15 amino acids. The germline V and J ends were trimmed by 2 bases and 0 bases, with 9 bases remaining between them. Germline V CDR1 and CDR2: SGHRS, YFSETQ. The CDR3 protein is CASSFPEYSGNTIYF. For the CDR3, the DNA is TGCGCCAGCAGCTTCCCAGAATACTCTGGAAACACCATATATTTT.

This clone has just one count. Written as DNA, the CDR3 is TGTGCCAGCACCCTAAGGCTGGCATGGAGCTCCTACAATGAGCAGTTCTTC. Translation: CASTLRLAWSSYNEQFF. The chain carries TRBV5-6 and TRBJ2-1; D is uncertain. Trimming left V 6 bases short and J 0 bases short, with 19 bases between. The CDR3 has 17 amino acids. Looked up from germline, CDR1 is SGHDT and CDR2 is YYEEEE.

The chain couples TRBV2 to TRBJ1-2; TRBD1 might be the D (5 bases). The CDR3 contains 14 residues. Germline CDR1 and CDR2: SNHLY and FYNNEI. V was shortened by 2 bases and J by 4 bases, with 11 bases between the two germline ends. CDR3 sequence: CASSEPGERYGYTF. The CDR3 DNA sequence: TGTGCCAGCAGTGAACCGGGGGAACGCTATGGCTACACCTTC. The variable domain in full, with the rest retrieved from reference TRBV2 and TRBJ1-2, is EPEVTQTPSHQVTQMGQEVILRCVPISNHLYFYWYRQILGQKVEFLVSFYNNEISEKSEIFDDQFSVERPDGSNFTLKIRSTKLEDSAMYFCASSEPGERYGYTFGSGTRLTVV.

The chain combines TRBV28 with TRBJ2-7; D is unresolved. Germline values: CDR1 MDHEN, CDR2 SYDVKM. This CDR3 has 15 residues. The V end lost 1 base, the J end lost 7 bases, and 17 bases lay between the germline ends. The CDR3 bases are TGTGCCAGCAGTTTATCGACTGTCCTTCCCCGGGAGCAGTACTTC. Protein sequence: CASSLSTVLPREQYF.

This chain links TRBV5-8 with TRBJ2-7; D is unclear. CDR3 length: 13 residues. The V gene lost 4 bases and the J gene lost 2 bases, with 10 bases spanning the gap. Germline-derived CDR1 and CDR2 are SGHTS and YDEGEE. The CDR3 region has the DNA TGTGCCAGCAGCCTCTACAGAGCCTACGAGCAGTACTTC. Protein: CASSLYRAYEQYF.

The chain has TRBV6-4 and TRBJ2-3; 13 bases agree with TRBD2. This CDR3 comprises 13 residues. Trimming cost V 9 bases and J 6 bases; bases outside gene matches: 3. The germline CDR1 and CDR2 sequences are MRHNA and SNTAGT. CDR3 nucleotides: TGTGCCAGAACTAGCGGGAGGGCCGATACGCAGTATTTT. Translated: CARTSGRADTQYF.

This clone was observed a handful of times. The chain uses TRBV5-6 and TRBJ1-1; the D gene is possibly TRBD1 (5 bases). This CDR3 contains 14 residues. V lost 4 bases to trimming and J lost 6 bases, with 16 bases between them. CDR1 and CDR2 (germline): SGHDT, YYEEEE. CDR3 in amino acids: CASSRRTPLPEAFF. The DNA for the CDR3 is TGTGCCAGCAGCCGAAGGACACCGCTCCCTGAAGCTTTCTTT.

The rearrangement links TRBV5-4 to TRBJ2-7; TRBD1 matches 8 bases. The junction had 10 bases not matched to a gene; V was cut back by 3 bases and J by 5 bases. This CDR3 contains 15 residues. Germline V gene lookup returns CDR1 SGHNT and CDR2 YYREEE (reference sequence). This CDR3 is CASSSGRGRGHEQYF. CDR3 in DNA: TGTGCCAGCAGCTCAGGAAGAGGCAGGGGGCACGAGCAGTACTTC.

The chain links TRBV9 to TRBJ1-3; D is possibly TRBD1 (6 bases). The germline V and J ends were trimmed by 1 base and 0 bases, with 14 bases remaining between them. The germline V gene encodes CDR1 SGDLS and CDR2 YYNGEE. This CDR3 spans 17 amino acids. CDR3 loop: CASSVTGQLFSGNTIYF. CDR3 nucleotide sequence: TGTGCCAGCAGCGTAACTGGACAGCTGTTCTCTGGAAACACCATATATTTT. The whole variable domain, filled in from reference TRBV9 and TRBJ1-3, reads DSGVTQTPKHLITATGQRVTLRCSPRSGDLSVYWYQQSLDQGLQFLIQYYNGEERAKGNILERFSAQQFPDLHSELNLSSLELGDSALYFCASSVTGQLFSGNTIYFGEGSWLTVV.

This clone was detected once. The V and J genes are TRBV7-9 and TRBJ1-1; a possible D gene is TRBD1 (5 bases). This CDR3 has 12 amino acids. V shed 11 bases and J shed 1 base, with 11 bases lying between them. Germline loops: CDR1 SEHNR, CDR2 FQNEAQ (reference sequence). DNA for the CDR3: TGTGCCGGGTCAGGGTGGAACACTGAAGCTTTCTTT. Translating gives CAGSGWNTEAFF. The full variable domain, in which reference TRBV7-9 and TRBJ1-1 provide the parts outside the CDR3, is DTGVSQNPRHKITKRGQNVTFRCDPISEHNRLYWYRQTLGQGPEFLTYFQNEAQLEKSRLLSDRFSAERPKGSFSTLEIQRTEQGDSAMYLCAGSGWNTEAFFGQGTRLTVV.

The V and J genes are TRBV7-9 and TRBJ1-2, with 8 nucleotides matching TRBD1. Germline V CDR1 and CDR2: SEHNR, FQNEAQ (reference sequence). With 5 bases clipped from V and 10 bases from J, the junction kept 9 bases outside the gene matches. The CDR3 is 13 amino acids. The CDR3 loop is CASSPMQGAVYTF. The CDR3 DNA is TGTGCCAGCAGCCCAATGCAGGGGGCAGTCTACACCTTC.

The chain is built from TRBV7-9 and TRBJ2-1; 7 nucleotides agree with TRBD1. The CDR3 sequence is 15 residues long. The trim removed 3 bases at V and 8 bases at J, leaving 10 bases unmatched. CDR1 is SEHNR and CDR2 is FQNEAQ in the germline V gene (reference sequence). The CDR3 reads CASSLGDSLKHEQFF. In DNA form, the CDR3 reads TGTGCCAGCAGCTTGGGGGACAGTCTAAAGCATGAGCAGTTCTTC.

The chain couples TRBV6-5 to TRBJ2-7; 9 nucleotides match TRBD1. The CDR3 sequence is 16 residues long. V dropped 2 bases and J dropped 2; count of bases not matched to a gene: 7. Germline-derived CDR1 and CDR2 are MNHEY and SVGAGI. The CDR3 DNA reads TGTGCCAGCAGTTACGACTCGGACAGGGGCCCCTACGAGCAGTACTTC. Its protein product is CASSYDSDRGPYEQYF.

The V call is TRBV10-3, the J call TRBJ1-4, with TRBD1 matching over 8 bases. The germline CDR1 and CDR2 sequences are ENHRY and SYGVKD. The J segment lost 5 bases and the V segment lost 5 bases, leaving 4 bases of the junction unmatched. The length of the CDR3 is 14 residues. Here the CDR3 reads CAISPGTGNEKLFF. Written as DNA, the CDR3 is TGTGCCATCAGTCCCGGGACAGGAAATGAAAAACTGTTTTTT.

V usage is TRBV5-1 and J usage is TRBJ1-2; 7 positions match TRBD1. V lost 0 bases to trimming and J lost 8 bases; unmatched junction nucleotides: 10. CDR1 and CDR2 from the germline V gene are SGHRS and YFSETQ. This CDR3 contains 15 residues. The CDR3 sequence: CASSLAAGRGAGYTF. CDR3 coding DNA: TGCGCCAGCAGCTTGGCCGCCGGCAGGGGGGCCGGCTACACCTTC.

This clone was observed once. This chain uses TRBV29-1 with TRBJ1-1, with D perhaps matching TRBD1 (5 bases). This CDR3 is 15 amino acids long. CDR1 and CDR2 (germline): SQVTM, ANQGSEA. Trimming stripped 0 bases from V and 1 base from J, with 12 bases between. The CDR3 is CSVEDDSLGNTEAFF. CDR3 nucleotides: TGCAGCGTTGAAGATGACAGCCTGGGGAACACTGAAGCTTTCTTT.

The chain has TRBV5-3 and TRBJ1-2; weak D call: TRBD1 (6 bases). TRBV5-3 is noted as an ORF with a role that remains uncertain. V was pared by 0 bases and J by 4 bases, with 10 bases between. This CDR3 has 14 residues. The CDR3 protein is CARSLAGRGYGYTF. Here the CDR3 DNA reads TGTGCCAGAAGCTTGGCCGGCAGGGGCTATGGCTACACCTTC.

The chain combines TRBV18 with TRBJ1-2; the D is unclear. V lost 0 bases, J lost 4 bases, and 9 bases lay in between. The CDR3 is made up of 14 amino acids. CDR1 is KGHSH, CDR2 LQKENI, per germline. For the CDR3, the DNA is TGTGCCAGCTCACCACCGGAGAGAATCTATGGCTACACCTTC. Translating gives CASSPPERIYGYTF.

This clone was recorded once. Germline is not matched at one junction end, which may reflect a read error. This chain links TRBV7-9 with TRBJ2-1; D is perhaps TRBD2 (6 bases). This CDR3 comprises 12 residues. The V gene's germline CDR1 is SEHNR and CDR2 FQNEAQ (reference sequence). CDR3 nucleotide sequence: TGTGCCAGCAGCCTAGCGAGGAATGAGCAGTTCTTC. Its protein is CASSLARNEQFF.

This clone was recorded a few times. This rearrangement joins TRBV19 to TRBJ2-6; tentatively, D is TRBD1 (6 bases). Germline lookup yields CDR1 LNHDA and CDR2 SQIVND (reference sequence). The CDR3 has 16 residues. The ends were cut back, 7 bases at V and 2 bases at J, with 15 bases in the middle. CDR3 sequence (DNA): TGTGCCAGTACCTACGAGGGGGTCGCTGGGGCCAACGTCCTGACTTTC. This encodes CASTYEGVAGANVLTF.

V usage is TRBV27 and J usage is TRBJ1-5; 8 bases match TRBD1. Germline V CDR1 and CDR2: MNHEY, SMNVEV (reference sequence). Trimming removed 4 bases from V and 1 base from J; junction bases left unmatched: 12. The CDR3 runs 18 residues. CDR3 sequence (DNA): TGTGCCAGCAGTTCCGGAAACAGGGGGAAGAGGAGCAATCAGCCCCAGCATTTT. Translated: CASSSGNRGKRSNQPQHF.

This clone was detected only a few times. The chain employs TRBV2 and TRBJ2-6; D is perhaps TRBD1 (5 bases). The germline CDR1 and CDR2 sequences are SNHLY and FYNNEI. V was shortened by 5 bases and J by 0 bases, with 8 bases between the two germline ends. The CDR3 runs to 15 residues. CDR3 nucleotide sequence: TGTGCCAGCAGTCACAGGAGCTCTGGGGCCAACGTCCTGACTTTC. Translated, it gives CASSHRSSGANVLTF.

This clone was seen only once. This chain joins TRBV10-3 and TRBJ2-3; TRBD2 aligns across 9 bases. The CDR3 consists of 15 residues. Trimming took 2 bases from V and 3 from J; bases not matched to a gene: 3. Germline loops: CDR1 ENHRY, CDR2 SYGVKD. The CDR3 is CAISEAGGPTDTQYF. The CDR3 region has the DNA TGTGCCATCAGTGAGGCGGGGGGGCCTACAGATACGCAGTATTTT.